This T cell receptor beta chain was sequenced in a study of tissue T cells after allogeneic stem cell transplantation. Findings and limits, study-wide: In patients and mice, blood and spleen missed much of tissue repertoire.

This CDR3 spans 14 amino acids. The V end was cut by 4 bases, the J end by 0 bases, with 7 bases between. Germline V gene sequence: CDR1 KGHTA, CDR2 FRNEEI. Assay: immunoSEQ multiplex PCR; the TCRdb copy retains only in-frame clones and omits some. The data hold about 4,000 clones, with 40% to 55% observed a single time. Time point: mouse harvest day 14 after allogeneic transplant. Each mouse received 10^7 T-cell-depleted marrow cells plus 10^6 splenic CD5+ T cells by tail vein. On this clone: The antigen remains undetermined. Any gene name here is a mouse gene name. Read sequence stops 1 residue before the CDR3 end, and the germline J gene provides the missing end.

Sample: gut tissue. This receptor was obtained from a female BALB/c mouse given C57BL/6 T cells with graft-versus-host disease after an allogeneic hematopoietic cell transplant. This chain uses TRBV24 with TRBJ1-3; D is ambiguous. The CDR3 DNA, read in part, is TGTGCCAGCAGTCCCACCCCTTCTGGAAATACGCTCTAT. This codes for CASSPTPSGNTLY. The full CDR3 reads CASSPTPSGNTLYF.